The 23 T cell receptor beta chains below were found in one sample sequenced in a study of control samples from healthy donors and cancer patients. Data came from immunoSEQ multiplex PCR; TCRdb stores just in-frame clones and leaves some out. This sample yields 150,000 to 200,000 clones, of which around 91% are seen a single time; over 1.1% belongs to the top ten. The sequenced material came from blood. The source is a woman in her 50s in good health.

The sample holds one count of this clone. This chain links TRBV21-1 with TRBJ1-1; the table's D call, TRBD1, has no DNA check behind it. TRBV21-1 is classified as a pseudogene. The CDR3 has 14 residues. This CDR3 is CASTRDRKLLEAFF. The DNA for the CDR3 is TGTGCCAGCACCCGGGACAGAAAATTATTAGAAGCTTTCTTT.

CDR3 sequence: CASSPPAGTGKRETQYF. The CDR3 DNA follows: TGTGCCAGCTCACCACCCGCTGGGACAGGGAAGAGAGAGACCCAGTACTTC. The J gene is TRBJ2-5, the V gene TRBV18; 9 bases fit TRBD1. This CDR3 has 17 amino acids. V dropped 0 bases and J dropped 4; count of bases not matched to a gene: 9. Germline CDR1 reads KGHSH; CDR2 reads LQKENI.

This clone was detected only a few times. The chain's CDR3 is CASSSWGKGEPQHF. The CDR3 bases are TGTGCCAGCAGTAGTTGGGGCAAGGGAGAGCCCCAGCATTTT. The J gene is TRBJ1-5, the V gene TRBV28, with D maybe TRBD1 (5 bases). CDR3 length: 14 amino acids. CDR1 MDHEN and CDR2 SYDVKM come from the germline V gene. With 5 bases removed from V and 8 bases from J, the gap between germline ends came to 16 bases.

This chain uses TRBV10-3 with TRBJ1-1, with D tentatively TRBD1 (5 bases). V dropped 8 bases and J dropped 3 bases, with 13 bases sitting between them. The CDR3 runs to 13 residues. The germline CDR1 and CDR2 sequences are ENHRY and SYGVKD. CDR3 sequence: CAIQLSGDTEAFF. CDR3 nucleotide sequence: TGTGCCATCCAACTATCGGGGGACACTGAAGCTTTCTTT.

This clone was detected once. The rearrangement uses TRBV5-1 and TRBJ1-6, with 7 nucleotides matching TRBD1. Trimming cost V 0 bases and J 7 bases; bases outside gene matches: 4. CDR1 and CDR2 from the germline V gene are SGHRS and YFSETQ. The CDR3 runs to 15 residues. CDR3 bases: TGCGCCAGCAGCTTGGGGACAGGATTGAATTCACCCCTCCACTTT. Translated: CASSLGTGLNSPLHF.

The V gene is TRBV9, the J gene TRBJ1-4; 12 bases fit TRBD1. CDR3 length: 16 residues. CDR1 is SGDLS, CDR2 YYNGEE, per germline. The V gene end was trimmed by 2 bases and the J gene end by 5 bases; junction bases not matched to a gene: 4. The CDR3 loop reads CASSVWDRGPNEKLFF. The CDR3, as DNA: TGTGCCAGCAGCGTCTGGGACAGGGGGCCGAATGAAAAACTGTTTTTT.

The CDR3 sequence is CGVSGRNSEQYF. The CDR3 region has the DNA TGTGGGGTTAGCGGGAGAAACAGCGAGCAGTACTTC. The V gene is TRBV30, the J gene TRBJ2-7; the match to TRBD2 covers 9 bases. This CDR3 has 12 amino acids. Germline CDR1 GTSNPN, CDR2 SVGIG (reference sequence).

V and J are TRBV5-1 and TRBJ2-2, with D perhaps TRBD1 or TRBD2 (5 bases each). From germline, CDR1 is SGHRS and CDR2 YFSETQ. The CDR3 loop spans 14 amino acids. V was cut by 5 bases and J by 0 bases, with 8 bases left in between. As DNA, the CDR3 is TGCGCCAGCAGGAGGGACCCGAACACCGGGGAGCTGTTTTTT. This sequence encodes CASRRDPNTGELFF.

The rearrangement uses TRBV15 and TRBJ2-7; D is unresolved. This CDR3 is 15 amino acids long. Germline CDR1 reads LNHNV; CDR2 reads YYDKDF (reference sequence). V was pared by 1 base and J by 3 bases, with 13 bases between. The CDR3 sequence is CATSRGVQDGYEQYF. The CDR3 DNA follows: TGTGCCACCAGCAGAGGGGTCCAGGATGGCTACGAGCAGTACTTC.

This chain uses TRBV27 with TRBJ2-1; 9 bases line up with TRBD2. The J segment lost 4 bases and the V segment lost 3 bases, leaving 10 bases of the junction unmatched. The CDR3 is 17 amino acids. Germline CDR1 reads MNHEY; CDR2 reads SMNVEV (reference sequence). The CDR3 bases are TGTGCCAGCAGTTTGGTGTTGGGTAGCGGGGGATACAATGAGCAGTTCTTC. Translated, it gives CASSLVLGSGGYNEQFF.

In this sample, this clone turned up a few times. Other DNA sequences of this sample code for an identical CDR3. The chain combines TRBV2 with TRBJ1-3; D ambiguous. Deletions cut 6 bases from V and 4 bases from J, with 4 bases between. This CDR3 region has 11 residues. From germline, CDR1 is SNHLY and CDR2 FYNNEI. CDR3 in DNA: TGTGCCAGCAGCTCCGGAAACACCATATATTTT. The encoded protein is CASSSGNTIYF.

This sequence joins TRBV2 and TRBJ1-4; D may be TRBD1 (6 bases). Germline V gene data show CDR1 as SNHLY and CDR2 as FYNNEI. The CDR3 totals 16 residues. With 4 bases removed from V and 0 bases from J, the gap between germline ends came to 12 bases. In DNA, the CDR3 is TGTGCCAGCAGTGTGGACAGCGCCACAACTAATGAAAAACTGTTTTTT. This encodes CASSVDSATTNEKLFF.

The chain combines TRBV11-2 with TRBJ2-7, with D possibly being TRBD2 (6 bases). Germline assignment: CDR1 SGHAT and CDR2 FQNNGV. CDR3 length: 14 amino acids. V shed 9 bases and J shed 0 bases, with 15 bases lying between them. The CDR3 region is CASPPNGSSYEQYF. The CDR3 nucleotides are TGTGCCAGTCCTCCCAACGGGAGCTCCTACGAGCAGTACTTC. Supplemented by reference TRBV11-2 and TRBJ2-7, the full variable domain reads EAGVAQSPRYKIIEKRQSVAFWCNPISGHATLYWYQQILGQGPKLLIQFQNNGVVDDSQLPKDRFSAERLKGVDSTLKIQPAKLEDSAVYLCASPPNGSSYEQYFGPGTRLTVT.

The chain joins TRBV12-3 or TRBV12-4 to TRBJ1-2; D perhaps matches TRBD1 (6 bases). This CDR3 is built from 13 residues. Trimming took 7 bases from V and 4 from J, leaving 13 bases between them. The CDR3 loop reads CASTRTASYGYTF. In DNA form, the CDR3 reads TGTGCCAGCACCAGGACAGCTAGCTATGGCTACACCTTC.

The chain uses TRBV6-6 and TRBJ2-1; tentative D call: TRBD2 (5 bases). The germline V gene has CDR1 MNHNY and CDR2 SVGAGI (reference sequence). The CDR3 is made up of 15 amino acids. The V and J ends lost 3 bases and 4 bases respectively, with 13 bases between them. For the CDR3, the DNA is TGTGCCAGCAGTTATTCTGCTAGCCTATACAATGAGCAGTTCTTC. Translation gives CASSYSASLYNEQFF.

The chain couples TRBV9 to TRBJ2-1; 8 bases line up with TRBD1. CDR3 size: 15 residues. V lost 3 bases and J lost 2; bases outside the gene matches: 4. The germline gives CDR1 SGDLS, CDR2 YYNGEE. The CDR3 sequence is CASSGPTGAYNEQFF. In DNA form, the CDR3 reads TGTGCCAGCAGCGGCCCGACAGGGGCCTACAATGAGCAGTTCTTC.

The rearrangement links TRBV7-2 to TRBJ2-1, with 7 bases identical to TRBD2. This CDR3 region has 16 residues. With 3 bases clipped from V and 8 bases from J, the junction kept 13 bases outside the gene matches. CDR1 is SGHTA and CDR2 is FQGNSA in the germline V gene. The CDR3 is CASSFGGRALVDEQFF. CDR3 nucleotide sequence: TGTGCCAGCAGCTTCGGTGGGAGGGCCTTGGTGGATGAGCAGTTCTTC.

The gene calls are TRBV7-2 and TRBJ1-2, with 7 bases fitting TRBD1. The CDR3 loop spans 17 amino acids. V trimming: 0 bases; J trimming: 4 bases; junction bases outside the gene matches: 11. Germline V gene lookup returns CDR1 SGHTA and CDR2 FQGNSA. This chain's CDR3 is CASSLALIGGTSYGYTF. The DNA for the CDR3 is TGTGCCAGCAGCTTAGCGCTAATAGGGGGCACTTCCTATGGCTACACCTTC.

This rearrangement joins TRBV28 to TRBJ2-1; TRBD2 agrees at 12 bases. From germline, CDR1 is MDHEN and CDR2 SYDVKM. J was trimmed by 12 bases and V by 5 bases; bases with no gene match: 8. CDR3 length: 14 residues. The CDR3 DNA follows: TGTGCCAGCAGTCTGACTAGCGGGAGTGGTAGGCAGTTCTTC. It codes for CASSLTSGSGRQFF.

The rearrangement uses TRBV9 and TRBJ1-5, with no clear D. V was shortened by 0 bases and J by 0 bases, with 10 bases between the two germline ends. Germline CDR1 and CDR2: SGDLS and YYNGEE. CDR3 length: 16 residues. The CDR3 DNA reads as TGTGCCAGCAGCGTAGGTGCAGATTATAGCAATCAGCCCCAGCATTTT. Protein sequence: CASSVGADYSNQPQHF.

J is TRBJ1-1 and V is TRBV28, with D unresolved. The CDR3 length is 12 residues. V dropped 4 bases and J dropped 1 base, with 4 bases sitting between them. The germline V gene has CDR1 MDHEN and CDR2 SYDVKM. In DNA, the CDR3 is TGTGCCAGCAGTTGGGGGAACACTGAAGCTTTCTTT. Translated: CASSWGNTEAFF.

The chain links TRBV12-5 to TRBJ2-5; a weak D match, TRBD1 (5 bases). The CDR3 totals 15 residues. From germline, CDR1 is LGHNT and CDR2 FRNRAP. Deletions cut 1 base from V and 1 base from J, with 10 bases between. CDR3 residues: CASGLAEDIQETQYF. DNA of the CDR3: TGTGCTAGTGGTTTGGCCGAGGACATCCAAGAGACCCAGTACTTC.

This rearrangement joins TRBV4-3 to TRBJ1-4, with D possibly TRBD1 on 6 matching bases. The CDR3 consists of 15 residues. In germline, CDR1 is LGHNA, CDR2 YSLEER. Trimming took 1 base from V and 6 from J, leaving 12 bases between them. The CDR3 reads CASSQAGGGYEKLFF. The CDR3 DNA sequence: TGCGCCAGCAGCCAAGCCGGAGGGGGTTATGAAAAACTGTTTTTT.